Sequencing of this T cell receptor beta chain was carried out in a study of T cell responses to AZD1222 COVID-19 vaccine. Overall study results and limits: Only 6 or 7 people who got AZD1222 tested seropositive at baseline. A mostly white British donor set with more females was recruited, and clonal diversity was possibly underestimated. The span of vaccine-associated CD4 TCRs extended across spike, with dominance at 160-218 and 743-854. Spike-specific TCR repertoires showed rising breadth and depth after two AZD1222 doses.

The V gene end was trimmed by 2 bases and the J gene end by 0 bases; junction bases not matched to a gene: 6. This CDR3 is 17 amino acids long. CDR1 and CDR2 from the germline V gene are SEHNR and FQNEAQ (reference sequence). In regard to this clone: As yet, its antigen is unknown.

The table came from immunoSEQ multiplex PCR; TCRdb's copy has only in-frame clones and leaves some out. The sample shows 200,000 or so clones, around 87% of them seen only once. The V gene is TRBV7-9, the J gene TRBJ1-2, with 10 bases aligning to TRBD1. This TCR was recovered from an adult in good health. Specimen: peripheral blood, collected on day 0 of MenACWY control vaccination. The DNA of the CDR3 is TGTGCCAGCAGCTTAAGTGCGGGGACAGGGGCTAACTATGGCTACACCTTC. Amino acids: CASSLSAGTGANYGYTF.